The following is a T cell receptor (beta chain) sequence with its context. Time point here: patch test 3, about 24 weeks after DPC sensitization. Noted treatment: therapeutic diphenylcyclopropenone sensitization with weekly scalp DPC. The sample belongs to a study of human T cells and chemical hapten exposure. TCRdb ran MiXCR on the RACE reads and lists one entry per CDR3 protein. The table records approximately 97,000 distinct CDR3 sequences, about 28% of them present only once. Sequenced material: whole blood, taken in connection with sensitization to the hapten diphenylcyclopropenone (DPC). The sequence derives from a man aged 40-49 years with alopecia areata. Some clones in this sample may be carry-over from other donors' samples.

The CDR3 is CASIAHNGEQFF. The CDR3 nucleotides read TGTGCCAGCATCGCCCACAATGGTGAGCAGTTCTTC. V and J are TRBV11-2 and TRBJ2-1; no clear D. V was pared by 7 bases and J by 9 bases, with 13 bases between. Germline assignment: CDR1 SGHAT and CDR2 FQNNGV. The CDR3 runs to 12 residues.